This T cell receptor (beta chain) was recorded in a study of blood T cell repertoires in COVID-19. At the level of the study: T cells, B-cell-depleted T cells, or PBMCs provided the cDNA or gDNA that served as material.

Profiled with immunoSEQ multiplex PCR; TCRdb holds only in-frame clones, not every one. The sample has fewer than 300,000 clones, 82% seen once. With 2 bases clipped from V and 7 bases from J, the junction kept 7 bases outside the gene matches. The germline V gene encodes CDR1 KGHSH and CDR2 LQKENI. The CDR3 is 15 amino acids. This clonotype originated in a woman aged 18 to 35 with acute or convalescent COVID-19. The specimen was peripheral blood. This rearrangement joins TRBV18 to TRBJ1-4, with 7 bases identical to TRBD1. The CDR3, as DNA: TGTGCCAGCTCACCATCGGGGACAGTGCCTGAAAAACTGTTTTTT. This sequence encodes CASSPSGTVPEKLFF.